This passage covers 7 T cell receptor beta chains from one sample sequenced in a study of blood T cells in healthy people across ages. A second about 6 to 12 cycle PCR used barcoded and J-beta primers. TCRdb re-called the 5' RACE reads through MiXCR, storing one row per CDR3 protein. The data contain 780,000 or so distinct CDR3 sequences, about 61% of them seen just once; the ten biggest clones take up roughly 26%. Sequences were obtained from blood. These receptors all stem from a man between 35 and 55 years old in good health.

The chain carries TRBV28 and TRBJ2-7; D gene ambiguous. CDR1 and CDR2 (germline): MDHEN, SYDVKM. Trimming removed 5 bases from V and 0 bases from J, with 14 bases in between. The CDR3 consists of 15 residues. CDR3 amino acids: CASSISAGLSYEQYF. The CDR3 nucleotides are TGTGCCAGCAGTATCTCTGCAGGCCTCTCCTACGAGCAGTACTTC. Together with reference TRBV28 and TRBJ2-7, the CDR3 gives the full variable domain: DVKVTQSSRYLVKRTGEKVFLECVQDMDHENMFWYRQDPGLGLRLIYFSYDVKMKEKGDIPEGYSVSREKKERFSLILESASTNQTSMYLCASSISAGLSYEQYFGPGTRLTVT.

This clonotype was counted at least ten times. V and J are TRBV4-3 and TRBJ2-3; TRBD1 aligns across 9 bases. V was pared by 0 bases and J by 4 bases, with 5 bases of the junction left unmatched. CDR1 and CDR2 from the germline V gene are LGHNA and YSLEER. The CDR3 extends over 16 amino acids. CDR3 sequence reads: CASSQERRQGADTQYF. In nucleotides, the CDR3 is TGCGCCAGCAGCCAAGAGAGGCGACAGGGGGCAGATACGCAGTATTTT.

V and J are TRBV4-2 and TRBJ2-6, with no clear D. From germline, CDR1 is LGHNA and CDR2 YNFKEQ. The CDR3 length is 17 residues. V was shortened by 0 bases and J by 2 bases, with 11 bases between the two germline ends. The CDR3: CASSQDLWGTGANVLTF. CDR3 DNA sequence: TGTGCCAGCAGCCAAGATCTGTGGGGAACTGGGGCCAACGTCCTGACTTTC.

This clonotype has just one count. V gene TRBV24-1 combines with J gene TRBJ2-1; possibly TRBD2 for D (6 bases). The germline V gene encodes CDR1 KGHDR and CDR2 SFDVKD. The CDR3 has 15 residues. The ends were cut back, 2 bases at V and 5 bases at J, with 12 bases in the middle. As DNA, the CDR3 is TGTGCCACCAGTGATTCCGCGGGAAGCGACAATGAGCAGTTCTTC. This gives the protein CATSDSAGSDNEQFF.

This chain links TRBV10-3 with TRBJ2-3; 8 nucleotides line up with TRBD2. Trimming took 0 bases from V and 2 from J; bases not matched to a gene: 13. The germline V gene encodes CDR1 ENHRY and CDR2 SYGVKD. CDR3 length: 19 residues. The CDR3 loop reads CAISESQLADGTYTDTQYF. DNA for the CDR3: TGTGCCATCAGTGAGTCCCAACTAGCGGATGGGACCTACACAGATACGCAGTATTTT.

CDR3 region: CASRKGRRNQPQHF. CDR3 DNA sequence: TGTGCCAGCAGGAAGGGTCGGCGTAATCAGCCCCAGCATTTT. This chain links TRBV12-3 or TRBV12-4 with TRBJ1-5; D remains ambiguous. V gave up 6 bases and J gave up 4 bases, with 13 bases separating them. CDR3 length: 14 amino acids.

The chain uses TRBV29-1 and TRBJ2-4; 8 bases fit TRBD1. The J call is in doubt because the DNA end fits TRBJ2-7 better. Germline V lookup: CDR1 SQVTM, CDR2 ANQGSEA. The CDR3 runs to 12 residues. CDR3 residues: CSVKDREHEQYF. CDR3 sequence (DNA): TGCAGCGTCAAGGACAGGGAACACGAGCAGTACTTC.